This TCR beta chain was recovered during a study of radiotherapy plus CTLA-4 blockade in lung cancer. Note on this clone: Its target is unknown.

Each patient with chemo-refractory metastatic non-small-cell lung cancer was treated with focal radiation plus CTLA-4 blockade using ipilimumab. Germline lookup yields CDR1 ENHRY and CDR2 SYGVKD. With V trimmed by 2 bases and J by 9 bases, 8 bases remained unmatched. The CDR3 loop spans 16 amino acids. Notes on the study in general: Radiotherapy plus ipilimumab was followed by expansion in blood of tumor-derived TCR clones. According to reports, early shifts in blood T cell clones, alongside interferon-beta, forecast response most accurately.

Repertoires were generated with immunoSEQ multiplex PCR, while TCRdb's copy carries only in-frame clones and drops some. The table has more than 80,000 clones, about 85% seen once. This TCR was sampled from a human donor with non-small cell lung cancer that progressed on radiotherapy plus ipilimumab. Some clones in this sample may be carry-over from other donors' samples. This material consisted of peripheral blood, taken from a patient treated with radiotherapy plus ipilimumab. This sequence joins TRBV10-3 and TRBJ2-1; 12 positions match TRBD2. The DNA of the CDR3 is TGTGCCATCAGTGAGCGACTAGCGGGGGCGGCGGTTGAGCAGTTCTTC. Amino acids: CAISERLAGAAVEQFF.